The 16 T cell receptor beta chains given below trace back to one sample, sequenced in a study of cytomegalovirus exposure and HLA in healthy donors. A multiplex PCR was run with 60 Vbeta primers and 13 Jbeta primers. The table came from immunoSEQ multiplex PCR; TCRdb's copy has only in-frame clones and leaves some out. The table has around 180,000 clones, 80% to 85% seen once. The sequenced material came from PBMCs. The receptor source for this set is a boy aged 10-17 years in good health and CMV-seronegative.

The chain has TRBV19 and TRBJ2-2; 15 positions agree with TRBD2. CDR3 length: 20 amino acids. The V segment lost 6 bases and the J segment 6 bases; nucleotides outside the gene matches: 17. Germline CDR1 and CDR2: LNHDA and SQIVND (reference sequence). CDR3 sequence: CASRSRTSGGARTFPGELFF. In DNA, the CDR3 is TGTGCCAGTAGATCCCGGACTAGCGGGGGGGCCAGAACGTTCCCCGGGGAGCTGTTTTTT. The whole variable domain, filled in from reference TRBV19 and TRBJ2-2, reads DGGITQSPKYLFRKEGQNVTLSCEQNLNHDAMYWYRQDPGQGLRLIYYSQIVNDFQKGDIAEGYSVSREKKESFPLTVTSAQKNPTAFYLCASRSRTSGGARTFPGELFFGEGSRLTVL.

This chain connects TRBV2 to TRBJ2-1; 14 bases line up with TRBD2. CDR1 is SNHLY, CDR2 FYNNEI, per germline. The J segment lost 3 bases and the V segment lost 6 bases, leaving 4 bases of the junction unmatched. This CDR3 is built from 16 residues. For the CDR3, the DNA is TGTGCCAGCAGGCTAGGGACTAGCGGGAGCTACAATGAGCAGTTCTTC. This sequence encodes CASRLGTSGSYNEQFF.

This chain links TRBV7-3 with TRBJ2-1, with 7 bases lining up with TRBD2. The CDR3 loop spans 14 amino acids. J lost 8 bases, V lost 5 bases, and 9 bases had no gene match. Germline V gene lookup returns CDR1 SGHTA and CDR2 FQGTGA. CDR3 loop: CASSHAGRGDEQFF. CDR3 sequence (DNA): TGTGCCAGCAGCCACGCAGGGAGGGGCGATGAGCAGTTCTTC.

The chain employs TRBV5-1 and TRBJ1-6; D gene ambiguous. This CDR3 contains 15 residues. CDR1 and CDR2 from the germline V gene are SGHRS and YFSETQ. V dropped 0 bases and J dropped 6 bases, with 10 bases sitting between them. Here the CDR3 DNA reads TGCGCCAGCAGCTTGGGAGGGAGTGGTAATTCACCCCTCCACTTT. The encoded protein is CASSLGGSGNSPLHF.

With respect to this clone: Additional DNA sequences in this sample encode the identical CDR3. The CDR3 DNA is TGCGCCAGCAGCTTGGAGGGACTAGCGGATTACAATGAGCAGTTCTTC. Its protein is CASSLEGLADYNEQFF. The chain recombines TRBV5-1 with TRBJ2-1, with TRBD2 matching 11 bases. The CDR3 has 16 residues. CDR1 and CDR2 from the germline V gene are SGHRS and YFSETQ. The trim removed 0 bases at V and 4 bases at J, leaving 3 bases unmatched.

This chain links TRBV18 with TRBJ2-7, with D unclear. The V gene's germline CDR1 is KGHSH and CDR2 LQKENI. This CDR3 has 13 residues. Between the trimmed V and J ends, which lost 0 bases and 2 bases, there was a span of 5 bases. The CDR3 reads CASSPPQTYEQYF. As DNA, the CDR3 is TGTGCCAGCTCACCACCGCAGACCTACGAGCAGTACTTC.

The chain's CDR3 is CASSFGGHITEAFF. CDR3 coding DNA: TGTGCCAGCAGCTTTGGGGGACATATCACTGAAGCTTTCTTT. The chain carries TRBV7-2 and TRBJ1-1; TRBD1 is a possible D gene (6 bases). Between the trimmed V and J ends, which lost 3 bases and 4 bases, there was a span of 12 bases. The CDR3 has 14 amino acids. Germline-derived CDR1 and CDR2 are SGHTA and FQGNSA. Using reference TRBV7-2 and TRBJ1-1 for the parts outside the CDR3, the full variable domain is GAGVSQSPSNKVTEKGKDVELRCDPISGHTALYWYRQSLGQGLEFLIYFQGNSAPDKSGLPSDRFSAERTGGSVSTLTIQRTQQEDSAVYLCASSFGGHITEAFFGQGTRLTVV.

The chain is built from TRBV4-1 and TRBJ2-4; TRBD2 matches at 9 bases. Germline V lookup: CDR1 MGHRA, CDR2 YSYEKL. The CDR3 is 20 amino acids. The V and J ends lost 0 bases and 0 bases, in that order; junction bases with no gene match: 12. CDR3 sequence: CASSQEIELAGRLAKNIQYF. CDR3 sequence (DNA): TGCGCCAGCAGCCAAGAAATCGAGCTAGCGGGGCGCCTAGCCAAAAACATTCAGTACTTC.

This chain joins TRBV7-2 and TRBJ2-5; D may be TRBD2 (6 bases). The V gene's germline CDR1 is SGHTA and CDR2 FQGNSA. The ends were cut back, 3 bases at V and 9 bases at J, with 26 bases in the middle. The CDR3 is 17 residues long. The CDR3 DNA reads TGTGCCAGCAGCTTGGGAGGTGGGCAGCCAGGCAGGAGGCCCCAGTACTTC. This codes for CASSLGGGQPGRRPQYF.

The rearrangement joins TRBV6-5 to TRBJ2-7; TRBD2 matches at 8 bases. Trimming at V came to 6 bases and at J to 5 bases, leaving 9 bases not matched to a gene. This CDR3 contains 14 residues. Germline V gene sequence: CDR1 MNHEY, CDR2 SVGAGI. The CDR3 sequence is CASSRQRENHEQYF. The CDR3 DNA reads as TGTGCCAGCAGCCGCCAGCGGGAGAACCACGAGCAGTACTTC.

V is TRBV13 and J is TRBJ2-2, with TRBD2 matching 8 bases. This CDR3 region has 16 residues. Per the germline V gene, CDR1 is PRHDT and CDR2 is FYEKMQ (reference sequence). V lost 5 bases, J lost 1 base, and 6 bases stayed unmatched. The CDR3 reads CASSTRTSRNTGELFF. The CDR3 DNA reads TGTGCCAGCAGCACCCGGACTAGCAGGAACACCGGGGAGCTGTTTTTT.

Written as DNA, the CDR3 is TGTGCCAGCAGCTCCCGGACAGGCTACGAGCAGTACTTC. Residues: CASSSRTGYEQYF. This sequence joins TRBV7-8 and TRBJ2-7; 7 nucleotides line up with TRBD1. V lost 4 bases and J lost 3; bases outside the gene matches: 3. The V gene's germline CDR1 is SGHVS and CDR2 FQNEAQ. The CDR3 is 13 residues long.

The rearrangement links TRBV6-1 to TRBJ1-2; 7 bases are shared with TRBD1. The ends lost 6 bases at V and 0 bases at J; junction bases unmatched: 4. Per the germline V gene, CDR1 is MNHNS and CDR2 is SASEGT. CDR3 size: 14 residues. CDR3 nucleotides: TGTGCCAGCAGCGAACAGGGGACTAACTATGGCTACACCTTC. It translates to CASSEQGTNYGYTF.

The V call is TRBV28, the J call TRBJ1-2; 9 bases align to TRBD1. The V and J ends lost 2 bases and 6 bases, in that order; junction bases with no gene match: 7. The CDR3 spans 15 residues. CDR1 and CDR2 (germline): MDHEN, SYDVKM. This CDR3 is CASSLGDRVSNGYTF. DNA of the CDR3: TGTGCCAGCAGTTTAGGGGACAGGGTATCGAATGGCTACACCTTC.

The chain joins TRBV2 to TRBJ2-7; a possible D gene is TRBD2 (5 bases). V was cut by 6 bases and J by 12 bases, with 21 bases left in between. Germline V gene data show CDR1 as SNHLY and CDR2 as FYNNEI. The CDR3 covers 13 residues. As DNA, the CDR3 is TGTGCCAGCAGCTACCGGGGTGGGCCTATTCCGTACTTC. This codes for CASSYRGGPIPYF.

The J gene is TRBJ1-1, the V gene TRBV30, with 9 bases lining up with TRBD1. There are 13 residues in the CDR3. The V segment lost 6 bases and the J segment 1 base; nucleotides outside the gene matches: 3. CDR1 is GTSNPN, CDR2 SVGIG, per germline (reference sequence). The CDR3: CACRDRANTEAFF. In DNA, the CDR3 is TGTGCCTGTCGGGACAGGGCGAACACTGAAGCTTTCTTT.